The 23 T cell receptor beta chains below all came from one sample that was sequenced in a study of long-term antiretroviral therapy in people with HIV. Survey level was the resolution at which the v3.0 immunoSEQ assay ran. The method was immunoSEQ multiplex PCR; TCRdb's version includes in-frame clones alone and lacks a portion of them. The repertoire holds roughly 30,000 clones, with approximately 89% as singletons. Sequenced material: unsorted PBMCs, taken 3.1 years after starting antiretroviral therapy. The origin of the receptors is a young man with HIV.

The rearrangement uses TRBV7-2 and TRBJ2-7; the D call may be TRBD1 or TRBD2 (5 bases each). Looked up from germline, CDR1 is SGHTA and CDR2 is FQGNSA. The CDR3 runs 17 residues. V was trimmed by 4 bases and J by 2 bases, leaving 21 bases between them. CDR3 in DNA: TGTGCCAGCAGCTCGCTTATCGAGGGGCTAGGGGCCTACGAGCAGTACTTC. Protein sequence: CASSSLIEGLGAYEQYF. The whole variable domain, remainder taken from reference TRBV7-2 and TRBJ2-7, is GAGVSQSPSNKVTEKGKDVELRCDPISGHTALYWYRQSLGQGLEFLIYFQGNSAPDKSGLPSDRFSAERTGGSVSTLTIQRTQQEDSAVYLCASSSLIEGLGAYEQYFGPGTRLTVT.

V gene TRBV7-2 combines with J gene TRBJ2-7; possibly TRBD1 or TRBD2 for D (6 bases each). The length of the CDR3 is 13 residues. CDR1 and CDR2 from the germline V gene are SGHTA and FQGNSA. Between the trimmed V and J ends, which lost 5 bases and 3 bases, there was a span of 11 bases. CDR3 sequence: CASSVGGHYEQYF. In nucleotides, the CDR3 is TGTGCCAGCAGCGTCGGGGGCCACTACGAGCAGTACTTC.

A single count supports this clone. This chain connects TRBV7-2 to TRBJ1-5; D is possibly TRBD1 (5 bases). Germline V lookup: CDR1 SGHTA, CDR2 FQGNSA. The CDR3 totals 15 residues. Trimming stripped 5 bases from V and 5 bases from J, with 16 bases between. The chain's CDR3 is CASSPPGRVDQPQHF. The CDR3 DNA sequence: TGTGCCAGCAGCCCCCCGGGCAGGGTGGATCAGCCCCAGCATTTT.

A few counts support this clone. The chain combines TRBV7-8 with TRBJ1-4; TRBD1 might be the D (5 bases). Germline V gene sequence: CDR1 SGHVS, CDR2 FQNEAQ. This CDR3 has 14 residues. Trimming left V 5 bases short and J 5 bases short, with 12 bases between. CDR3 residues: CASSQRGRNEKLFF. The CDR3 region has the DNA TGTGCCAGCAGCCAACGGGGCCGAAATGAAAAACTGTTTTTT.

This chain joins TRBV7-9 and TRBJ2-1, with 10 bases aligning to TRBD2. The germline gives CDR1 SEHNR, CDR2 FQNEAQ (reference sequence). The ends lost 5 bases at V and 5 bases at J; junction bases unmatched: 9. The CDR3 covers 16 residues. For the CDR3, the DNA is TGTGCCAGCAGCCCGACCAAGCGGGAGGGAGACAATGAGCAGTTCTTC. Protein product: CASSPTKREGDNEQFF.

The gene calls are TRBV7-9 and TRBJ2-1, with D unresolved. Germline V gene data show CDR1 as SEHNR and CDR2 as FQNEAQ (reference sequence). The V end lost 1 base, the J end lost 6 bases, and 4 bases lay between the germline ends. There are 12 residues in the CDR3. CDR3: CASSLDSNEQFF. The CDR3 region has the DNA TGTGCCAGCAGCTTAGACAGCAATGAGCAGTTCTTC.

This chain uses TRBV5-1 with TRBJ2-3, with TRBD2 identical over 12 bases. J lost 2 bases, V lost 4 bases, and 5 bases had no gene match. The CDR3 extends over 16 amino acids. Germline V gives CDR1 SGHRS, CDR2 YFSETQ. CDR3 in DNA: TGCGCCAGCAGCCCGACTAGCGGGGGCCTCACAGATACGCAGTATTTT. Protein product: CASSPTSGGLTDTQYF.

The chain combines TRBV4-3 with TRBJ1-2, with a tentative D call TRBD1 (5 bases). V dropped 1 base and J dropped 4 bases, with 19 bases sitting between them. Germline CDR1 reads LGHNA; CDR2 reads YSLEER. This CDR3 has 17 residues. CDR3 nucleotide sequence: TGCGCCAGCAGCCAAGGACAGATGGTTCTACGATTCTATGGCTACACCTTC. Its translation: CASSQGQMVLRFYGYTF.

The gene calls are TRBV2 and TRBJ2-5, with D perhaps matching TRBD1 (7 bases). This CDR3 region has 14 residues. CDR1 is SNHLY and CDR2 is FYNNEI in the germline V gene. V lost 6 bases to trimming and J lost 1 base, with 12 bases between them. CDR3 region: CASSGGQRQETQYF. In nucleotides, the CDR3 is TGTGCCAGCAGCGGGGGACAGCGCCAAGAGACCCAGTACTTC.

This rearrangement joins TRBV7-2 to TRBJ2-1; 12 nucleotides align to TRBD2. The CDR3 covers 17 residues. J lost 3 bases, V lost 2 bases, and 5 bases had no gene match. Germline V gives CDR1 SGHTA, CDR2 FQGNSA. The CDR3: CASSLLGTSGFYNEQFF. For the CDR3, the DNA is TGTGCCAGCAGCTTACTAGGGACTAGCGGGTTCTACAATGAGCAGTTCTTC.

This CDR3 is CATSRVLTANQPQHF. In nucleotides, the CDR3 is TGTGCCACCAGCAGAGTTCTAACGGCGAATCAGCCCCAGCATTTT. The chain is built from TRBV15 and TRBJ1-5, with D unresolved. V shed 1 base and J shed 4 bases, with 11 bases lying between them. The CDR3 covers 15 residues. CDR1 and CDR2 (germline): LNHNV, YYDKDF (reference sequence).

The chain is built from TRBV11-2 and TRBJ2-7; 9 nucleotides line up with TRBD2. Losses at the gene ends were 3 bases for V and 2 bases for J; bases not matched to a gene: 11. Germline values: CDR1 SGHAT, CDR2 FQNNGV. The CDR3 loop spans 17 amino acids. The CDR3 reads CASSFYLGAGGPYEQYF. The CDR3 coding sequence is TGTGCCAGCAGCTTCTACTTAGGGGCGGGAGGGCCCTACGAGCAGTACTTC.

This clone has only a few counts. The chain uses TRBV6-5 and TRBJ1-1; D is perhaps TRBD1 (5 bases). Germline V gives CDR1 MNHEY, CDR2 SVGAGI. This CDR3 spans 12 amino acids. V was shortened by 2 bases and J by 5 bases, with 6 bases between the two germline ends. The chain's CDR3 is CASSYGGTEAFF. CDR3 bases: TGTGCCAGCAGTTACGGGGGGACTGAAGCTTTCTTT.

The chain is built from TRBV14 and TRBJ2-3, with 9 bases lining up with TRBD1. The CDR3 sequence is 10 residues long. The germline gives CDR1 SGHDN, CDR2 FVKESK. With 8 bases clipped from V and 10 bases from J, the junction kept 1 base outside the gene matches. CDR3 nucleotides: TGTGCCAGCGGGGACAGGGCGCAGTATTTT. This encodes CASGDRAQYF. The variable domain in full, with the rest retrieved from reference TRBV14 and TRBJ2-3, is EAGVTQFPSHSVIEKGQTVTLRCDPISGHDNLYWYRRVMGKEIKFLLHFVKESKQDESGMPNNRFLAERTGGTYSTLKVQPAELEDSGVYFCASGDRAQYFGPGTRLTVL.

The genes are TRBV7-2 and TRBJ2-5, with no clear D. Germline CDR1 reads SGHTA; CDR2 reads FQGNSA. V shed 4 bases and J shed 9 bases, with 9 bases lying between them. The CDR3 totals 11 residues. The CDR3 nucleotides are TGTGCCAGCAGCTATCTCGATGCCCAGTACTTC. This gives the protein CASSYLDAQYF.

The gene calls are TRBV18 and TRBJ2-1; maybe TRBD2 (5 bases). Germline CDR1 is KGHSH and CDR2 is LQKENI. The CDR3 length is 14 residues. V was pared by 1 base and J by 8 bases, with 12 bases between. CDR3 amino acids: CASSPQDSRDEQFF. CDR3 DNA sequence: TGTGCCAGCTCACCACAGGACTCACGGGATGAGCAGTTCTTC.

This clone was recorded once. The chain employs TRBV6-1 and TRBJ1-3; D is unclear. Germline V gene data show CDR1 as MNHNS and CDR2 as SASEGT. The CDR3 is 15 residues long. The V end lost 6 bases, the J end lost 0 bases, and 12 bases lay between the germline ends. In DNA, the CDR3 is TGTGCCAGCAGAACAGCCGTCTCCTCTGGAAACACCATATATTTT. Protein product: CASRTAVSSGNTIYF.

J is TRBJ2-7 and V is TRBV7-3; TRBD2 matches 10 bases. Germline-derived CDR1 and CDR2 are SGHTA and FQGTGA. The CDR3 loop spans 15 amino acids. V trimming: 2 bases; J trimming: 7 bases; junction bases outside the gene matches: 8. The CDR3 DNA sequence: TGTGCCAGCAGCTTATTTCTAGCGGGAGTGGGGGAGCAGTACTTC. As protein: CASSLFLAGVGEQYF.

This chain joins TRBV6-6 and TRBJ1-4, with 9 nucleotides matching TRBD1. The germline CDR1 and CDR2 sequences are MNHNY and SVGAGI (reference sequence). V gave up 11 bases and J gave up 7 bases; unmatched junction bases: 8. The CDR3 sequence is 13 residues long. DNA of the CDR3: TGTGCCTGCTTGACAGGGGGTGGTGAAAAACTGTTTTTT. Translated, it gives CACLTGGGEKLFF.

The rearrangement joins TRBV11-3 to TRBJ2-2; the D gene is possibly TRBD2 (6 bases). In germline, CDR1 is SGHNT, CDR2 YENEEA. Trimming cost V 4 bases and J 5 bases, with 11 bases left between them. CDR3 length equals 14 residues. This chain's CDR3 is CASSSGTRTGELFF. Here the CDR3 DNA reads TGTGCCAGCAGCTCCGGGACTCGAACCGGGGAGCTGTTTTTT.

The chain employs TRBV4-1 and TRBJ2-2; D might be TRBD1 (5 bases). Germline CDR1 reads MGHRA; CDR2 reads YSYEKL. The V end was cut by 0 bases, the J end by 5 bases, with 10 bases between. The CDR3 consists of 15 residues. This chain's CDR3 is CASSQDSGFTGELFF. CDR3 in DNA: TGCGCCAGCAGCCAAGACTCAGGGTTTACCGGGGAGCTGTTTTTT.

This chain uses TRBV5-5 with TRBJ1-1; a possible D gene is TRBD1 (5 bases). The germline CDR1 and CDR2 sequences are SGHKS and YYEKEE (reference sequence). V shed 4 bases and J shed 0 bases, with 19 bases lying between them. This CDR3 is 17 amino acids long. The chain's CDR3 is CASSPGGRARMNTEAFF. The CDR3 DNA reads as TGTGCCAGCAGCCCCGGTGGCAGGGCGAGGATGAACACTGAAGCTTTCTTT.

This clone was seen only a few times. The V and J genes are TRBV25-1 and TRBJ2-7; D gene uncertain. The V and J ends lost 3 bases and 3 bases respectively, with 3 bases between them. CDR3 length: 11 amino acids. Per germline, CDR1 MGHDK and CDR2 SYGVNS. The chain's CDR3 is CASSDGYEQYF. In DNA form, the CDR3 reads TGTGCCAGCAGTGACGGCTACGAGCAGTACTTC.